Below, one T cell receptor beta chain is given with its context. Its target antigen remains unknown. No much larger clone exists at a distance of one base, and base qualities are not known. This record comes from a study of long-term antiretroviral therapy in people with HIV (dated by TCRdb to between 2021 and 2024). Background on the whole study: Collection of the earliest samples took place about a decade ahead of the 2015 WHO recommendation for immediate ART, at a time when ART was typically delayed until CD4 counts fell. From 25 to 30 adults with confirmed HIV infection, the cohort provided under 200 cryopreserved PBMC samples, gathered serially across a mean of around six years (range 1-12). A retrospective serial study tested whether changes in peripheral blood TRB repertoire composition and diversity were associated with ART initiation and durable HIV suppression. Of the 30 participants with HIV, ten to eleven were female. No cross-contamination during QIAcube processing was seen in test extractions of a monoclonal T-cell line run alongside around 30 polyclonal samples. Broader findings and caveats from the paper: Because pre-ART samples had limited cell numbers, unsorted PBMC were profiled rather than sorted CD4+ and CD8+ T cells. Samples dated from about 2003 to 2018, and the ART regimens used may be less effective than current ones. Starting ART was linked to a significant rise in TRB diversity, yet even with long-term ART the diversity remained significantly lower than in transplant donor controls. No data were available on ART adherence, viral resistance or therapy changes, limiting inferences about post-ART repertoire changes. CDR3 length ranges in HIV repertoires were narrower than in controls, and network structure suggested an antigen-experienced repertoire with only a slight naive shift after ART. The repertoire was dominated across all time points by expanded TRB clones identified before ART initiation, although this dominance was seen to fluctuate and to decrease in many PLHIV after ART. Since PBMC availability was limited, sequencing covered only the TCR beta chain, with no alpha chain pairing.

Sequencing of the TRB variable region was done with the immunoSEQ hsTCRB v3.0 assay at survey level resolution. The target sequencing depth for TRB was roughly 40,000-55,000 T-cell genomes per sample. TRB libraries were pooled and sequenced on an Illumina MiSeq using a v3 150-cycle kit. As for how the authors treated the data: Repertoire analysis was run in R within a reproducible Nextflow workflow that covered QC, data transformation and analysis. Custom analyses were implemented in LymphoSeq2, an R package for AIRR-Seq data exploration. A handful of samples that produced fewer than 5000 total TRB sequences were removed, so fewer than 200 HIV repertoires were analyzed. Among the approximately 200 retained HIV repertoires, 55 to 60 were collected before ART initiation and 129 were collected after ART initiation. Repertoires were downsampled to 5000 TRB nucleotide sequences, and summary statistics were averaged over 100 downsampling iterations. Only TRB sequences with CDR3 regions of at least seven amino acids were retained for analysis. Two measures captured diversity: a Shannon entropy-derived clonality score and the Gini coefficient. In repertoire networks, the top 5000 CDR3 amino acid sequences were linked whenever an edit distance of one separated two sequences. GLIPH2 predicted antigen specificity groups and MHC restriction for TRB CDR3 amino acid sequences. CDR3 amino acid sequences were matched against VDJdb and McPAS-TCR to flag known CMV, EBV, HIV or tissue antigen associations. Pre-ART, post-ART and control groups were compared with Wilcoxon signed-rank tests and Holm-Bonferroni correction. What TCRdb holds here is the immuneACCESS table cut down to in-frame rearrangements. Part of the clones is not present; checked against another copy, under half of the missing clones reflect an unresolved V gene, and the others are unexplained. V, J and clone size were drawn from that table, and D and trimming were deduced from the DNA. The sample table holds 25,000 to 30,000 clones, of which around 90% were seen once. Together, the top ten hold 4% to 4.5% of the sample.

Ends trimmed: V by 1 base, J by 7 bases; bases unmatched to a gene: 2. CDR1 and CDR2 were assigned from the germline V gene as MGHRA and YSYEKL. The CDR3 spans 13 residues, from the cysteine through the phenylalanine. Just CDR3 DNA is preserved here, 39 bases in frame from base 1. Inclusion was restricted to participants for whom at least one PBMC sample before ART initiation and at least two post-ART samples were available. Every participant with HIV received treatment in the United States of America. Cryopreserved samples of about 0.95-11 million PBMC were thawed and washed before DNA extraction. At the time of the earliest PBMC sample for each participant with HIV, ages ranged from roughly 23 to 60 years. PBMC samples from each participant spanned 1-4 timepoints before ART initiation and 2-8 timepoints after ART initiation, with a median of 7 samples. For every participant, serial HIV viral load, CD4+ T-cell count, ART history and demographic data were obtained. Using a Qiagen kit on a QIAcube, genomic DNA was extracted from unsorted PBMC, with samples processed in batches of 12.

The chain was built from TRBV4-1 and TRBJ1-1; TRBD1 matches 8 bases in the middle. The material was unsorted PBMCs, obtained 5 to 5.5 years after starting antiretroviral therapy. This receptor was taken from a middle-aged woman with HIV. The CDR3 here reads CASSQGQGIEAFF. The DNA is TGCGCCAGCAGCCAAGGACAGGGGATTGAAGCTTTCTTT.